The present T cell receptor (beta chain) was sequenced within a study of shared clonotypes between healthy human individuals. Study results and limitations: Represented diversity (both genetic and exposure-history) was limited by the small number of donors.

The assay used deep level. Sequenced by immunoSEQ multiplex PCR; TCRdb stores in-frame clones only, minus some. This sample has about a million clones; around 80% occur once, and the top ten carry 1.5%. A remark on this clone: Its antigen is still unknown.

The CDR3 length is 15 residues. From germline, CDR1 is SGHRS and CDR2 YFSETQ. With 4 bases removed from V and 6 bases from J, the gap between germline ends came to 18 bases. A CD45RA-negative memory subset and a CD45RA+ naive subset were separated from the CD4+ cells. Sequences were obtained from memory CD4+ T cells sorted from blood. This sample's subset: CD45RA-negative fraction. V is TRBV5-1 and J is TRBJ2-3, with D perhaps TRBD1 or TRBD2 (5 bases each). This receptor was obtained from a man between 18 and 29 years old in good health. CDR3 protein: CASSNTGAKADTQYF. DNA for the CDR3: TGCGCCAGCAGCAATACCGGGGCCAAAGCGGATACGCAGTATTTT. Full variable domain (rest looked up from reference TRBV5-1 and TRBJ2-3): KAGVTQTPRYLIKTRGQQVTLSCSPISGHRSVSWYQQTPGQGLQFLFEYFSETQRNKGNFPGRFSGRQFSNSRSEMNVSTLELGDSALYLCASSNTGAKADTQYFGPGTRLTVL.